Listed below are T cell receptor beta chains from one sample, sequenced in a study of T cell responses to AZD1222 COVID-19 vaccine. TCRdb keeps only in-frame clones here, not all; method: immunoSEQ multiplex PCR. There are over 150,000 clones in the sample; approximately 90% occur only once, and 3.1% lies in the top ten. Sequences were derived from peripheral blood, sampled on day 0 of AZD1222 vaccination. These receptors all come from an adult in good health. The CDR3 runs from the conserved cysteine through the conserved F or W. Fields, in order: clone size, J gene, V gene, CDR3 length, CDR3 protein. Clone size is stated in some rows and not others, as once, few, many or a class when expanded.

size: -
J: TRBJ1-3
V: TRBV10-2
length: 15
CDR3: CASGRTGGTGNTIYF

size: -
J: TRBJ2-7
V: TRBV7-2
length: 15
CDR3: CASSPGPGGVYEQYF

size: -
J: TRBJ2-7
V: TRBV6-5
length: 16
CDR3: CASSYSAPRSGSEQYF

size: once
J: TRBJ2-2
V: TRBV7-2
length: 15
CDR3: CASSLGLSNTGELFF

size: -
J: TRBJ2-7
V: TRBV19
length: 15
CDR3: CASSIDRKPPYEQYF

size: -
J: TRBJ2-1
V: TRBV5-5
length: 17
CDR3: CASSWASGGSSYNEQFF

size: -
J: TRBJ2-3
V: TRBV29-1
length: 13
CDR3: CSVGGGSTDTQYF

size: once
J: TRBJ1-5
V: TRBV19
length: 18
CDR3: CASSIPLGPRRGNQPQHF

size: -
J: TRBJ1-4
V: TRBV4-3
length: 18
CDR3: CASSQGTLGGVTNEKLFF

size: few
J: TRBJ1-6
V: TRBV9
length: 15
CDR3: CASSEGGFYNSPLHF

size: -
J: TRBJ2-5
V: TRBV7-2
length: 15
CDR3: CASSSFDGQRETQYF

size: -
J: TRBJ1-2
V: TRBV5-6
length: 15
CDR3: CASSQGQGTNYGYTF

size: -
J: TRBJ2-7
V: TRBV5-1
length: 13
CDR3: CASSSGQPYEQYF

size: -
J: TRBJ2-7
V: TRBV28
length: 15
CDR3: CASSLGQGFSYEQYF

size: -
J: TRBJ1-5
V: TRBV6-1
length: 16
CDR3: CASSGRTGWNNQPQHF

size: -
J: TRBJ1-5
V: TRBV6-5
length: 15
CDR3: CASSRGWSSNQPQHF

size: -
J: TRBJ2-2
V: TRBV5-8
length: 16
CDR3: CASSSRQGGDTGELFF

size: -
J: TRBJ1-5
V: TRBV6-6
length: 15
CDR3: CASRDRLHSNQPQHF

size: -
J: TRBJ1-1
V: TRBV5-1
length: 16
CDR3: CASSGTGIDLNTEAFF

size: once
J: TRBJ1-6
V: TRBV5-1
length: 14
CDR3: CASSSGQGNSPLHF

size: few
J: TRBJ2-3
V: TRBV6-2/TRBV6-3
length: 17
CDR3: CASSYSPQAGSTDTQYF

size: -
J: TRBJ2-7
V: TRBV20-1
length: 14
CDR3: CSASPARDGNEQYF

size: few
J: TRBJ1-5
V: TRBV6-2/TRBV6-3
length: 16
CDR3: CASSTFGQVSNQPQHF

size: -
J: TRBJ1-2
V: TRBV25-1
length: 14
CDR3: CASSSHREIYGYTF

size: few
J: TRBJ2-7
V: TRBV5-1
length: 13
CDR3: CASSPGTSLEQYF

size: few
J: TRBJ2-1
V: TRBV13
length: 16
CDR3: CASSPWTSGGYNEQFF

size: -
J: TRBJ1-3
V: TRBV7-9
length: 17
CDR3: CASSPITSGGSGNTIYF

size: -
J: TRBJ1-2
V: TRBV20-1
length: 12
CDR3: CSASKGPDGYTF

size: -
J: TRBJ1-4
V: TRBV5-1
length: 16
CDR3: CASSLERSGAGEKLFF

size: -
J: TRBJ2-7
V: TRBV7-9
length: 12
CDR3: CASSPATGALGF

size: -
J: TRBJ1-1
V: TRBV6-4
length: 16
CDR3: CASRELKETFNTEAFF

size: few
J: TRBJ1-5
V: TRBV18
length: 15
CDR3: CASSPTKGGEQPQHF

size: -
J: TRBJ1-2
V: TRBV28
length: 13
CDR3: CASSATGGYGYTF

size: -
J: TRBJ2-5
V: TRBV5-1
length: 15
CDR3: CASRADGGSKETQYF

size: -
J: TRBJ1-1
V: TRBV9
length: 14
CDR3: CASSGGQGEAEAFF

size: medium-sized
J: TRBJ2-3
V: TRBV6-5
length: 15
CDR3: CASSLSSGGADTQYF

size: -
J: TRBJ2-5
V: TRBV4-1
length: 13
CDR3: CASSHTDVETQYF

size: -
J: TRBJ2-7
V: TRBV7-6
length: 14
CDR3: CASSLEGGVGEQYF

size: -
J: TRBJ1-4
V: TRBV4-3
length: 16
CDR3: CASSQDGKLPSEKLFF

size: -
J: TRBJ2-5
V: TRBV5-4
length: 14
CDR3: CASSFGRGGETQYF

size: -
J: TRBJ1-4
V: TRBV9
length: 16
CDR3: CASSVALGETNEKLFF

size: -
J: TRBJ2-7
V: TRBV6-6
length: 15
CDR3: CASSLPGTDTYEQYF